This T cell receptor (beta chain) was sequenced for a study of sequential checkpoint blockade in melanoma. Looking at the study overall: Arm A got nivolumab then ipilimumab; arm B the reverse, 1:1.

Data came from immunoSEQ multiplex PCR; TCRdb stores just in-frame clones and leaves some out. In the table there are under 15,000 clones, nearly 80% of which are singletons. This clone appeared once. Treatment described: randomized to nivolumab then ipilimumab (arm A) or the reverse (arm B). No patient had prior DNA-damaging chemotherapy. Live CD3+CD8+ CD19− CD56− cells were sorted from PBMCs. The CDR3 totals 16 residues. V was cut by 0 bases and J by 2 bases, with 14 bases left in between. Per the germline V gene, CDR1 is MNHEY and CDR2 is SMNVEV (reference sequence). Sequencing used CD8+ T cells sorted from blood (inferred from file names), obtained from a patient given nivolumab and ipilimumab in sequence. The chain links TRBV27 to TRBJ2-7; tentative D call: TRBD2 (5 bases). The sequence was collected from a human donor with melanoma. The DNA of the CDR3 is TGTGCCAGCAGTTTATCCAGACTAAGTACCGCCTACGAGCAGTACTTC. It codes for CASSLSRLSTAYEQYF.